Below are 2 T cell receptor beta chains sequenced from a single sample in a study of Ad26.COV2.S vaccination and SARS-CoV-2 variants. Treatment denoted: 19 received Ad26.COV2.S at low or high dose, single or two shots; about 5 received placebo; per-sample allocation not given. Sample collection was performed on day 63 after the first vaccine or placebo injection. Clones were sequenced by immunoSEQ multiplex PCR, and TCRdb holds only the in-frame ones, with some missing. The sample yields under 500,000 clones, over 80% seen once. The sequencing used peripheral blood, collected in a trial of Ad26.COV2.S vaccine versus placebo. These receptors all come from a person aged 18 to 59 who received the Ad26.COV2.S COVID-19 vaccine or a placebo.

The V gene is TRBV6-2 or TRBV6-3, the J gene TRBJ1-1; the D gene is possibly TRBD1 (6 bases). The CDR3 loop spans 16 amino acids. With 2 bases removed from V and 0 bases from J, the gap between germline ends came to 13 bases. CDR1 is MNHEY, CDR2 SVGEGT, per germline. CDR3 residues: CASSYVKTGMNTEAFF. The CDR3 DNA reads TGTGCCAGCAGTTACGTGAAGACAGGCATGAACACTGAAGCTTTCTTT.

Points on this clone: This CDR3 is also generated by other DNA sequences in the sample. The V and J genes are TRBV27 and TRBJ1-5; D unclear. CDR1 is MNHEY, CDR2 SMNVEV, per germline (reference sequence). The V end was cut by 0 bases, the J end by 3 bases, with 6 bases between. The CDR3 spans 14 residues. In DNA, the CDR3 is TGTGCCAGCAGTTTATCGGGATACAATCAGCCCCAGCATTTT. Its translation: CASSLSGYNQPQHF.